These 4 T cell receptor beta chains originate from one sample sequenced in a study of cytomegalovirus exposure and HLA in healthy donors listed by TCRdb under 2017. Preparation of the library involved the immunoSEQ multiplex PCR assay. For the multiplex PCR, a mixture combining 60 forward primers for TCR Vbeta segments and 13 reverse primers for TCR Jbeta segments was used. What TCRdb holds here is the immuneACCESS table cut down to in-frame rearrangements. Part of the clones is not present; checked against another copy, under half of the missing clones reflect an unresolved V gene, and the others are unexplained. This sample comprises about 270,000 clones, approximately 70% of them detected only once. The biggest ten clones account for around 2% of the sample. Sample: PBMCs. The receptors stem from a female donor in good health and CMV-seronegative.

V and J are TRBV7-2 and TRBJ2-1; TRBD2 matches 8 bases. Germline V lookup: CDR1 SGHTA, CDR2 FQGNSA. The CDR3 is 13 residues long. The V and J ends lost 6 bases and 9 bases, in that order; junction bases with no gene match: 7. Here the CDR3 DNA reads TGTGCCAGCAGGACTAGCGCTCTCGGTGAGCAGTTCTTC. Its translation: CASRTSALGEQFF.

The rearrangement uses TRBV5-1 and TRBJ2-1; D is perhaps TRBD2 (5 bases). The CDR3 covers 14 residues. Deletions cut 4 bases from V and 5 bases from J, with 13 bases between. Germline V lookup: CDR1 SGHRS, CDR2 YFSETQ. The CDR3 is CASSPEATDNEQFF. The CDR3 bases are TGCGCCAGCAGCCCGGAGGCTACGGACAATGAGCAGTTCTTC.

The J gene is TRBJ2-4, the V gene TRBV6-1; weak D call: TRBD2 (6 bases). Trimming pared 7 bases from V and 0 bases from J, leaving 13 bases between. This CDR3 is built from 15 residues. Germline lookup yields CDR1 MNHNS and CDR2 SASEGT. This CDR3 is CASNSGGLAKNIQYF. For the CDR3, the DNA is TGTGCCAGCAACAGCGGAGGGCTAGCCAAAAACATTCAGTACTTC.

The V and J genes are TRBV28 and TRBJ2-5, with D perhaps TRBD1 (7 bases). Trimming took off 6 bases at V and 3 bases at J, with 11 bases between the two ends. CDR3 length: 13 amino acids. CDR1 is MDHEN, CDR2 SYDVKM, per germline. In DNA form, the CDR3 reads TGTGCCAGCAGAATCAGGGGGGAAGAGACCCAGTACTTC. The encoded protein is CASRIRGEETQYF.